The rows below give T cell receptor beta chains drawn from one sample of a study of blood T cell repertoires in COVID-19. Only in-frame clones appear in the TCRdb table, and some are missing; sequencing was by immunoSEQ multiplex PCR. The repertoire holds some 150,000 clones, with around 83% as singletons. Sample: PBMCs or T cells enriched from blood (not recorded which). The source is a woman aged 45-59 years in a cohort exposed to, infected with or recovered from COVID-19 (not recorded which). The CDR3 runs from the conserved cysteine through the conserved F or W. D genes are given only for firm matches. Expanded clones are given a class, and other clones once, few, many or no size at all.

clone_size	d_call	v_call	j_call	cdr3_nt	cdr3_aa
-	TRBD1	TRBV28	TRBJ1-4	TGTGCCAGCAGTTTTCGCCAGGGGGTTGAAAAACTGTTTTTT	CASSFRQGVEKLFF
few	TRBD1	TRBV10-2	TRBJ1-1	TGCGCCAGCAGTATGGCAGGGGGGCTTGAGAACACTGAAGCTTTCTTT	CASSMAGGLENTEAFF
-	TRBD1	TRBV2	TRBJ1-1	TGTGCCAGCAGAGCAAGGACAGGGCGGGACACTGAAGCTTTCTTT	CASRARTGRDTEAFF
-	-	TRBV7-9	TRBJ1-2	TGTGCCAGCAGCTTGGGGGACACCGGCTACACCTTC	CASSLGDTGYTF
few	-	TRBV11-3	TRBJ2-1	TGTGCCAGCAGCTTAGGTCTAGTAGATGAGCAGTTCTTC	CASSLGLVDEQFF
-	-	TRBV4-2	TRBJ1-6	TGTGCCAGCAGCCAAGGAGAGAGTTCACCCCTCCACTTT	CASSQGESSPLHF
once	TRBD1	TRBV12-3/TRBV12-4	TRBJ2-5	TGTGCCAGCGTGAAAGGGGGCGGGGAGACCCAGTACTTC	CASVKGGGETQYF
-	-	TRBV11-2	TRBJ2-7	TGTGCCAGCAGCTTTACCGGGTCCGCCTACGAGCAGTACTTC	CASSFTGSAYEQYF
-	TRBD1	TRBV10-1	TRBJ2-3	TGCGCCAGCACAGGACAGGAGCCCACAGATACGCAGTATTTT	CASTGQEPTDTQYF
-	-	TRBV28	TRBJ1-3	TGTGCCAGCAGTCTACAGGGCTCTGGAAACACCATATATTTT	CASSLQGSGNTIYF
-	TRBD2	TRBV5-6	TRBJ2-1	TGTGCCAGCGGACTAGCGGGAACGAGCTACAATGAGCAGTTCTTC	CASGLAGTSYNEQFF
-	-	TRBV7-2	TRBJ1-6	TGTGCCAGCAGCTTATTTCTAAGGACAGAGGGGTCACCCCTCCACTTT	CASSLFLRTEGSPLHF
-	-	TRBV29-1	TRBJ1-2	TGCAGCGCCGGACCGTCTGAGGGCCGAAAATATGGCTACACCTTC	CSAGPSEGRKYGYTF
-	-	TRBV5-4	TRBJ1-6	TGTGCCAGCAGCCTGGGGGCCCCCAGAGACTATAATTCACCCCTCCACTTT	CASSLGAPRDYNSPLHF
-	-	TRBV7-3	TRBJ2-3	TGTGCCAGCAGCTTAGGGCAGGAACCCACTACGCAGTATTTT	CASSLGQEPTTQYF
-	-	TRBV28	TRBJ1-4	TGTGCCAGCACCGATCGGCGGAGTGGCCTAAATGAAAAACTGTTTTTT	CASTDRRSGLNEKLFF
-	TRBD1	TRBV6-2/TRBV6-3	TRBJ1-1	TGTGCCAGCAGTTACGAGTCAACAGGGGCTACTGAAGCTTTCTTT	CASSYESTGATEAFF
-	-	TRBV9	TRBJ2-7	TGTGCCAGCAGCGTAACTCTGCGGCCTTCGCCCTACGAGCAGTACTTC	CASSVTLRPSPYEQYF
few	-	TRBV12-3/TRBV12-4	TRBJ2-2	TGTGCCAGTTCGGGACTCCCCGGGGAGCTGTTTTTT	CASSGLPGELFF
-	-	TRBV7-9	TRBJ1-6	TGTGCCAGCAGCTTGGCGGGACGTCGATCACCCCTCCACTTT	CASSLAGRRSPLHF
-	TRBD2	TRBV4-1	TRBJ2-7	TGCGCCAGCAGCCAAGATCCTAGCGGGACCGGGTACTACGAGCAGTACTTC	CASSQDPSGTGYYEQYF
-	-	TRBV14	TRBJ2-7	TGTGCCAGCAGCCGCGGAAACGAGCAGTACTTC	CASSRGNEQYF
-	-	TRBV9	TRBJ2-3	TGTGCCAGCAGCCTTACCGCTCGGGATACGCAGTATTTT	CASSLTARDTQYF
once	-	TRBV24-1	TRBJ2-3	TGTGCCACCTATTCAGGGTTGTCGACAGATACGCAGTATTTT	CATYSGLSTDTQYF
-	TRBD1	TRBV9	TRBJ1-2	TGTGCCAGCAGCCCGACAGGGGCGAACTATGGCTACACCTTC	CASSPTGANYGYTF
-	TRBD2	TRBV29-1	TRBJ2-5	TGCAGCGTTGATGTGGGGGGGGAGACCCAGTACTTC	CSVDVGGETQYF
-	TRBD2	TRBV6-5	TRBJ2-1	TGTGCCAGCAGTTTCCCGGGACTAGCGGGGGGGCTTGAGCAGTTCTTC	CASSFPGLAGGLEQFF
-	TRBD1	TRBV6-5	TRBJ1-4	TGTGCCAGCTTACCAGGGGGCCGAGGGTATGAAAAACTGTTTTTT	CASLPGGRGYEKLFF
-	-	TRBV12-3/TRBV12-4	TRBJ1-2	TGTGCCAGCAGCACCGGGGGAAACTATGGCTACACCTTC	CASSTGGNYGYTF
-	-	TRBV10-2	TRBJ2-7	TGCGCCAGCGGCCCCCTCGGGGGTAACACCTACGAGCAGTACTTC	CASGPLGGNTYEQYF
-	TRBD1	TRBV11-2	TRBJ1-6	TGTGCCAGCAGCGACCTGATTACAGGGGACGGTTCACCCCTCCACTTT	CASSDLITGDGSPLHF
-	TRBD1	TRBV11-2	TRBJ2-7	TGTGCCAGCAGCGCCACGGGACAGGGGGAATGCTACGAGCAGTACTTC	CASSATGQGECYEQYF
-	TRBD2	TRBV14	TRBJ2-1	TGTGCCAGCAGCCAAGAATGGGGGAGGGTCCTCGGCGATGAGCAGTTCTTC	CASSQEWGRVLGDEQFF
-	-	TRBV7-9	TRBJ2-1	TGTGCCAGCAGCTTAGACACAGCCGGGGGCAATGAGCAGTTCTTC	CASSLDTAGGNEQFF
-	TRBD1	TRBV19	TRBJ1-1	TGTGCCAGTAGGACAGGGGGCGCCCTGAACACTGAAGCTTTCTTT	CASRTGGALNTEAFF
-	-	TRBV24-1	TRBJ1-5	TGTGCCACCCGCTCGGGGGATCAGCCCCAGCATTTT	CATRSGDQPQHF
few	TRBD1	TRBV19	TRBJ2-3	TGTGCCAGTAGTTACGACAGGGGAGTAGAGGATACGCAGTATTTT	CASSYDRGVEDTQYF
-	TRBD2	TRBV7-3	TRBJ2-1	TGTGCCAGCAGCTTAAATCCTACTAGCGGCTCCTACAATGAGCAGTTCTTC	CASSLNPTSGSYNEQFF
-	TRBD2	TRBV12-5	TRBJ2-1	TGTGCTAGTGGCCCGAATACGCTAGCGGGAGGCGAGCAGTTCTTC	CASGPNTLAGGEQFF
-	TRBD2	TRBV18	TRBJ2-1	TGTGCCAGCTCACTTCTGGCTAGCGGAAAGAGCTCCTACAATGAGCAGTTCTTC	CASSLLASGKSSYNEQFF
-	TRBD1	TRBV19	TRBJ1-1	TGTGCCAGACTGACAGGGCGAGCTTTCTTT	CARLTGRAFF
-	-	TRBV7-9	TRBJ1-6	TGTGCCAGCAGCTTGTGGAGGGAGAATTCACCCCTCCACTTT	CASSLWRENSPLHF
-	-	TRBV19	TRBJ2-7	TGTGCCAGTAGAGGTAGCGGAACCTACGAGCAGTACTTC	CASRGSGTYEQYF
-	-	TRBV2	TRBJ1-5	TGTGCCAGCGCCCCCGGACAGAAAAGCAATCAGCCCCAGCATTTT	CASAPGQKSNQPQHF
-	TRBD1	TRBV4-3	TRBJ1-2	TGCGCCAGCAGCCAAGCCGGGACAGTAAGGGACTACACCTTC	CASSQAGTVRDYTF
-	TRBD1	TRBV5-1	TRBJ2-7	TGCGCCAGCAGCCGGACAGGGGACTACGAGCAGTACTTC	CASSRTGDYEQYF